This is a list of T cell receptor beta chains from one sample in a study of long-term antiretroviral therapy in people with HIV. The table came from immunoSEQ multiplex PCR; TCRdb's copy has only in-frame clones and leaves some out. Among about 7,200 clones listed, about 70% were seen once. The sample in question was unsorted PBMCs, obtained approximately eleven months before starting antiretroviral therapy. The receptors stem from a man aged 35 to 55 with HIV. The CDR3 runs from the conserved cysteine through the conserved F or W. The order of the fields is J gene, clone size, V gene, CDR3 length, D gene, CDR3 protein, CDR3 DNA. A D gene is named only where the DNA matches it firmly. Clone sizes are given selectively: once, few, many, or a class where the clone is expanded.

>TRBJ2-7|.|TRBV7-7|13|TRBD1
CASSTGTGREQYF
TGTGCCAGCAGCACCGGGACAGGGCGCGAGCAGTACTTC
>TRBJ2-7|.|TRBV5-1|14|TRBD1
CASSLAGQTYEQYF
TGCGCCAGCAGCTTGGCGGGACAGACCTACGAGCAGTACTTC
>TRBJ1-6|.|TRBV30|14|.
CAWSSRGSNSPLHF
TGTGCCTGGAGCTCGCGGGGAAGTAATTCACCCCTCCACTTT
>TRBJ2-7|.|TRBV7-2|15|TRBD2
CASSLDQLAAYEQYF
TGTGCCAGCAGCTTAGATCAACTAGCGGCCTACGAGCAGTACTTC
>TRBJ2-3|.|TRBV5-1|17|.
CASSLDLGGASTDTQYF
TGCGCCAGCAGCTTGGATCTGGGGGGGGCCAGCACAGATACGCAGTATTTT
>TRBJ1-5|.|TRBV4-3|17|TRBD1
CASSQGPGTGFNQPQHF
TGCGCCAGCAGCCAGGGTCCCGGGACAGGGTTCAATCAGCCCCAGCATTTT
>TRBJ2-7|.|TRBV27|15|TRBD1
CASSSRGTGDHEQYF
TGTGCCAGCAGTTCTCGCGGGACAGGGGACCACGAGCAGTACTTC
>TRBJ2-7|.|TRBV2|12|.
CASSEGTYEQYF
TGTGCCAGCAGTGAAGGAACATACGAGCAGTACTTC
>TRBJ2-2|few|TRBV9|15|.
CASSVVGKNTGELFF
TGTGCCAGCAGCGTGGTAGGGAAGAACACCGGGGAGCTGTTTTTT
>TRBJ2-7|.|TRBV7-2|14|.
CASSTPPMTYEQYF
TGTGCCAGCAGCACACCTCCTATGACCTACGAGCAGTACTTC
>TRBJ1-6|few|TRBV5-5|15|TRBD1
CASSSWDRNDSPLHF
TGTGCCAGCAGCTCCTGGGACAGGAATGATTCACCCCTCCACTTT
>TRBJ1-3|.|TRBV18|15|.
CASSPPIRPGNTIYF
TGTGCCAGCTCACCACCTATCCGCCCTGGAAACACCATATATTTT
>TRBJ2-7|.|TRBV5-6|14|TRBD1
CASRLDRASYEQYF
TGTGCCAGCAGGTTGGACAGGGCCTCCTACGAGCAGTACTTC
>TRBJ1-5|.|TRBV15|15|TRBD1
CATSSTGDSNQPQHF
TGTGCCACCAGCAGTACAGGGGATAGCAATCAGCCCCAGCATTTT
>TRBJ2-7|.|TRBV7-2|17|.
CASSLRRQTAVSYEQYF
TGTGCCAGCAGCTTAAGGCGACAGACCGCCGTTTCCTACGAGCAGTACTTC
>TRBJ2-3|.|TRBV28|13|.
CASSLRSTDTQYF
TGTGCCAGCAGTTTAAGAAGCACAGATACGCAGTATTTT
>TRBJ1-2|few|TRBV7-2|15|TRBD1
CASSLGGDRGYGYTF
TGTGCCAGCAGCTTAGGGGGGGACAGGGGCTATGGCTACACCTTC
>TRBJ1-4|once|TRBV9|13|.
CASSVRTFEKLFF
TGTGCCAGCAGCGTTAGGACGTTTGAAAAACTGTTTTTT
>TRBJ1-3|.|TRBV6-1|14|.
CASTPRGRRNTIYF
TGTGCCAGCACTCCGCGGGGGCGAAGAAACACCATATATTTT
>TRBJ2-3|few|TRBV10-1|15|TRBD2
CASSAGAGPTDTQYF
TGCGCCAGCAGTGCTGGAGCGGGGCCCACAGATACGCAGTATTTT
>TRBJ2-7|.|TRBV6-6|15|TRBD1
CASSYSLQGAGEQYF
TGTGCCAGCAGTTACTCGTTACAGGGGGCGGGCGAGCAGTACTTC
>TRBJ2-3|.|TRBV13|12|.
CASSLGRDTQYF
TGTGCCAGCAGCTTAGGCCGAGATACGCAGTATTTT
>TRBJ2-7|.|TRBV9|14|.
CASSQEGRSYEQYF
TGTGCCAGCAGCCAGGAAGGAAGGTCCTACGAGCAGTACTTC
>TRBJ1-5|.|TRBV9|15|.
CASSGGEYSNQPQHF
TGTGCCAGCAGCGGAGGGGAATATAGCAATCAGCCCCAGCATTTT
>TRBJ2-7|.|TRBV12-5|14|TRBD1
CASGSGTGWNEQYF
TGTGCTAGTGGCTCCGGGACAGGGTGGAACGAGCAGTACTTC
>TRBJ1-1|.|TRBV28|13|.
CASSPPGRTEAFF
TGTGCCAGCAGTCCCCCGGGTAGGACTGAAGCTTTCTTT
>TRBJ1-1|few|TRBV7-8|13|.
CASSLEGNTEAFF
TGTGCCAGCAGCTTAGAAGGCAACACTGAAGCTTTCTTT
>TRBJ1-3|.|TRBV29-1|10|.
CSVKENTIYF
TGCAGCGTCAAGGAAAACACCATATATTTT
>TRBJ1-2|.|TRBV7-6|14|.
CASSPTGPSQSYTF
TGTGCCAGCAGCCCCACGGGGCCGTCCCAAAGCTACACCTTC